What follows is one T cell receptor (beta chain) and its context. The data derive from a study of control samples from healthy donors and cancer patients. Germline lookup yields CDR1 LNHDA and CDR2 SQIVND (reference sequence). The CDR3 sequence is 16 residues long. V shed 1 base, J shed 4 bases, and the junction held 7 bases outside the gene matches. The data were produced by immunoSEQ multiplex PCR, yet TCRdb's version contains in-frame clones alone and is incomplete. The table lists about 53,000 clones, around 90% of them singletons. The V and J genes are TRBV19 and TRBJ1-5; 7 bases align to TRBD1. This TCR was recovered from a man in his sixties with head and neck cancer. Input material: PBMCs. As DNA, the CDR3 is TGTGCCAGTAGTATAGGAGGGGGCCGACAGAATCAGCCCCAGCATTTT. Amino acid sequence: CASSIGGGRQNQPQHF.